The 2 T cell receptor beta chains presented below share a single source sample, sequenced in a study of blood T cell repertoires in COVID-19. The assay was immunoSEQ multiplex PCR, and TCRdb's table has in-frame clones only and misses some. The sample has 11,000 to 15,000 clones; over 75% are singletons. Material for sequencing was peripheral blood. All receptors come from a human donor in a cohort sampled during active COVID-19.

In this sample, this clone turned up once. The chain combines TRBV11-3 with TRBJ2-2; TRBD2 matches at 10 bases. The CDR3 consists of 17 residues. The V segment lost 1 base and the J segment 6 bases; nucleotides outside the gene matches: 8. The germline gives CDR1 SGHNT, CDR2 YENEEA. The CDR3 region has the DNA TGTGCCAGCAGCTTAGTCGGGGGACTAGCGATTCCCGGGGAGCTGTTTTTT. The encoded protein is CASSLVGGLAIPGELFF.

V usage is TRBV5-1 and J usage is TRBJ1-1; the D gene is possibly TRBD1 (6 bases). V lost 1 base to trimming and J lost 0 bases, with 10 bases between them. The CDR3 sequence is 15 residues long. Germline-derived CDR1 and CDR2 are SGHRS and YFSETQ. The CDR3 region is CASSLTGQMNTEAFF. DNA of the CDR3: TGCGCCAGCAGCTTGACCGGACAGATGAACACTGAAGCTTTCTTT.